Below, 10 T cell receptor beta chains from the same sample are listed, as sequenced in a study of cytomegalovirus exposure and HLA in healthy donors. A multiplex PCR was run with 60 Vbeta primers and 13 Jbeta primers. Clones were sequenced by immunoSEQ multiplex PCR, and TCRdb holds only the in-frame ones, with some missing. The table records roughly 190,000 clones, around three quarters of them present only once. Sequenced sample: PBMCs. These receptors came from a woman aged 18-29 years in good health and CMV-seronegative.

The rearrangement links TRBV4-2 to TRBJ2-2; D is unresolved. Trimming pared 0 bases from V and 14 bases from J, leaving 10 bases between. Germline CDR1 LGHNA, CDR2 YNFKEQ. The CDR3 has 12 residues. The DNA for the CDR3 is TGTGCCAGCAGCCAAGATGTAGAGCAACTGTTTTTT. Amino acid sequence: CASSQDVEQLFF.

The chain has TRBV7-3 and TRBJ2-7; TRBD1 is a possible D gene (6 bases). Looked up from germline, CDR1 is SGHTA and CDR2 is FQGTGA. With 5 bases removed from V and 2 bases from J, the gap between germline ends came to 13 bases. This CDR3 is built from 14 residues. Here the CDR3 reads CASSLHQGPYEQYF. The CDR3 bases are TGTGCCAGCAGCCTCCATCAGGGGCCCTACGAGCAGTACTTC. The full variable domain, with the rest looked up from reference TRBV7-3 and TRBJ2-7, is GAGVSQTPSNKVTEKGKYVELRCDPISGHTALYWYRQSLGQGPEFLIYFQGTGAADDSGLPNDRFFAVRPEGSVSTLKIQRTERGDSAVYLCASSLHQGPYEQYFGPGTRLTVT.

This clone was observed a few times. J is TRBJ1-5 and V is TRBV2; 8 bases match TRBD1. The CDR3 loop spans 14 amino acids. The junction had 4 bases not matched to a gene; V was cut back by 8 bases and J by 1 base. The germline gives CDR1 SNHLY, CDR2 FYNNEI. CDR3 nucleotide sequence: TGTGCCAGCGGCGACAGGGGAAGCAATCAGCCCCAGCATTTT. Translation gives CASGDRGSNQPQHF.

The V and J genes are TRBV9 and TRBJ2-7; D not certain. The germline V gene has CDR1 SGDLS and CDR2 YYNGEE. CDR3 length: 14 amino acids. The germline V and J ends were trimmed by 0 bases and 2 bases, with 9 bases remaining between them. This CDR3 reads CASSVAAAPYEQYF. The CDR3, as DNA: TGTGCCAGCAGCGTAGCTGCGGCGCCCTACGAGCAGTACTTC.

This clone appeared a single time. CDR3 bases: TGTGCCATCGAAGACAGGGGGAATCTAAATGAGCAGTTCTTC. It yields the protein CAIEDRGNLNEQFF. V is TRBV6-1 and J is TRBJ2-1; TRBD1 matches 9 bases. The ends lost 10 bases at V and 7 bases at J; junction bases unmatched: 11. This CDR3 is built from 14 residues. The germline V gene has CDR1 MNHNS and CDR2 SASEGT.

CDR3 sequence reads: CAWGKQGAGNTIYF. DNA of the CDR3: TGTGCCTGGGGAAAACAGGGGGCAGGAAACACCATATATTTT. This chain uses TRBV30 with TRBJ1-3; 9 bases fit TRBD1. Germline CDR1 GTSNPN, CDR2 SVGIG (reference sequence). The CDR3 totals 14 residues. V trimming: 5 bases; J trimming: 4 bases; junction bases outside the gene matches: 6. Full variable domain (rest looked up from reference TRBV30 and TRBJ1-3): SQTIHQWPATLVQPVGSPLSLECTVEGTSNPNLYWYRQAAGRGLQLLFYSVGIGQISSEVPQNLSASRPQDRQFILSSKKLLLSDSGFYLCAWGKQGAGNTIYFGEGSWLTVV.

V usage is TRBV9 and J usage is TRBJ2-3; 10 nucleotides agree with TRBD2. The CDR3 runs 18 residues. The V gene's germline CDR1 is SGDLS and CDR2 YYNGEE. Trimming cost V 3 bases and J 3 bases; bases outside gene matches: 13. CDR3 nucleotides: TGTGCCAGCAGCGCTCCCAGCGGGAGGGCCTTTTTGACAGATACGCAGTATTTT. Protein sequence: CASSAPSGRAFLTDTQYF.

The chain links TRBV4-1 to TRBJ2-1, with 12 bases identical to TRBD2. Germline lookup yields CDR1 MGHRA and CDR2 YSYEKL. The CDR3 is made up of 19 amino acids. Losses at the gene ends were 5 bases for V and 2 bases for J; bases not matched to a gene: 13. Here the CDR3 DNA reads TGCGCCAGCAGCGCAAGGTCAGAGGCTAGCGGGAGGGCCTACAATGAGCAGTTCTTC. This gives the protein CASSARSEASGRAYNEQFF.

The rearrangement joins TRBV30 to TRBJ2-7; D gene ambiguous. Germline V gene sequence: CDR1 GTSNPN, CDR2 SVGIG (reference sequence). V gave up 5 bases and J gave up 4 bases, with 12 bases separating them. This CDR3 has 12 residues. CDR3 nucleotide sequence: TGTGCCTGGGCCGCTAATGTATACGAGCAGTACTTC. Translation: CAWAANVYEQYF.

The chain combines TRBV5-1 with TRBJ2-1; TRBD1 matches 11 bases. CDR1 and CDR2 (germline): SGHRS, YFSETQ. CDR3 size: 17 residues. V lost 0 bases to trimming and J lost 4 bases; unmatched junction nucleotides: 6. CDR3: CASSLARGQGAYNEQFF. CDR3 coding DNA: TGCGCCAGCAGCTTGGCCCGAGGACAGGGGGCTTACAATGAGCAGTTCTTC.